These 23 T cell receptor beta chains were sequenced from one sample in a study of T-cell reconstitution after alpha-beta-depleted transplantation in children (dated by TCRdb to 2016 to 2017). The library was built by means of PCR. TCRdb lists the instrument as Illumina HiSeq 2500. Molecular barcoding was employed in the preparation of TCR libraries, with unique molecular identifiers being used to normalize TCRbeta repertoire quantification. The raw public reads went through TCRdb reprocessing: fastp at Q25, MiXCR clone calling, in-frame beta chains kept. Every CDR3 protein is listed once, alongside the most common genes and DNA of its rows. This sample has 440,000 or so distinct CDR3 sequences in its table, and roughly a tenth of those were observed once. Jointly, the top ten make up about 5% of the sample. The input for sequencing was PBMCs from the stem cell graft donor, taken from the stem cell graft. The receptors originated from a human donor who donated a stem cell graft to a child with acute myeloid leukemia.

V is TRBV5-1 and J is TRBJ2-5; 15 bases match TRBD2. The CDR3 consists of 16 residues. The J segment lost 5 bases and the V segment lost 4 bases, leaving 6 bases of the junction unmatched. Germline CDR1 is SGHRS and CDR2 is YFSETQ. The chain's CDR3 is CASSKGLAGGHETQYF. CDR3 DNA: TGCGCCAGCAGCAAGGGACTAGCGGGGGGCCACGAGACCCAGTACTTC.

The gene calls are TRBV20-1 and TRBJ2-3; possibly TRBD2 for D (7 bases). Germline CDR1 and CDR2: DFQATT and SNEGSKA (reference sequence). The CDR3 extends over 15 amino acids. V dropped 0 bases and J dropped 5 bases, with 15 bases sitting between them. CDR3 residues: CSARDPGGRKDTQYF. The CDR3 coding sequence is TGCAGTGCTAGAGATCCGGGGGGCCGAAAAGATACGCAGTATTTT.

The rearrangement uses TRBV6-2 or TRBV6-3 and TRBJ2-1; weak D call: TRBD1 (5 bases). Germline assignment: CDR1 MNHEY and CDR2 SVGEGT. V dropped 8 bases and J dropped 8 bases, with 19 bases sitting between them. The CDR3 length is 14 residues. In nucleotides, the CDR3 is TGTGCCAGCTCCGGACGTCAAACAGGCGATGAGCAGTTCTTC. It translates to CASSGRQTGDEQFF.

There are many counts of this clonotype. This rearrangement joins TRBV20-1 to TRBJ2-1; D call uncertain. The CDR3 is made up of 14 amino acids. The germline CDR1 and CDR2 sequences are DFQATT and SNEGSKA (reference sequence). V lost 6 bases and J 5 bases, leaving 17 bases between the germline ends. In DNA, the CDR3 is TGCAGTGCCAGCTTCAGTGGGTTTAACAATGAGCAGTTCTTC. The encoded protein is CSASFSGFNNEQFF.

This clonotype came up many times. The rearrangement links TRBV7-2 to TRBJ2-7; 8 bases line up with TRBD1. The ends lost 1 base at V and 2 bases at J; junction bases unmatched: 4. Per the germline V gene, CDR1 is SGHTA and CDR2 is FQGNSA. The CDR3 loop spans 15 amino acids. CDR3 nucleotide sequence: TGTGCCAGCAGCTTAGACAGGGGGGTCACCTACGAGCAGTACGTC. This sequence encodes CASSLDRGVTYEQYV.

CDR3: CASSSNGGSGNTIYF. CDR3 nucleotide sequence: TGTGCCAGCAGCTCGAATGGGGGTTCAGGAAACACCATATATTTT. The rearrangement uses TRBV7-8 and TRBJ1-3; tentatively, D is TRBD1 (5 bases). The CDR3 has 15 amino acids. CDR1 and CDR2 from the germline V gene are SGHVS and FQNEAQ. Trimming pared 4 bases from V and 4 bases from J, leaving 14 bases between. The full variable domain, completed using reference TRBV7-8 and TRBJ1-3, is GAGVSQSPRYKVAKRGQDVALRCDPISGHVSLFWYQQALGQGPEFLTYFQNEAQLDKSGLPSDRFFAERPEGSVSTLKIQRTQQEDSAVYLCASSSNGGSGNTIYFGEGSWLTVV.

The rearrangement joins TRBV20-1 to TRBJ1-2, with 10 bases matching TRBD1. Trimming removed 2 bases from V and 2 bases from J; junction bases left unmatched: 5. The CDR3 contains 15 residues. The V gene's germline CDR1 is DFQATT and CDR2 SNEGSKA (reference sequence). In nucleotides, the CDR3 is TGCAGTGCTAGAAACGGACAGGGGGGGAACTATGGCTACACCTTC. Translated, it gives CSARNGQGGNYGYTF.

This clonotype was counted many times. The CDR3 nucleotides read TGTGCCAGCAGCTTACTGGGAGGGACCTCTGGGGCCAACGTCCTGACTTTC. It specifies CASSLLGGTSGANVLTF. This chain connects TRBV11-2 to TRBJ2-6; 7 positions agree with TRBD2. The germline V gene has CDR1 SGHAT and CDR2 FQNNGV. The length of the CDR3 is 17 residues. Trimming cost V 2 bases and J 0 bases; bases outside gene matches: 4.

This sequence joins TRBV4-3 and TRBJ2-1, with D perhaps TRBD1 (6 bases). Germline-derived CDR1 and CDR2 are LGHNA and YSLEER. V lost 0 bases to trimming and J lost 16 bases, with 19 bases between them. The CDR3 sequence is 14 residues long. As DNA, the CDR3 is TGCGCCAGCAGCCAAGACGGACAGTCCCGTACGGTATTCTTC. Amino acid sequence: CASSQDGQSRTVFF.

This clonotype appeared a few times. The chain carries TRBV29-1 and TRBJ1-4, with no clear D. Germline lookup yields CDR1 SQVTM and CDR2 ANQGSEA. Trimming stripped 5 bases from V and 6 bases from J, with 16 bases between. The CDR3 loop spans 14 amino acids. The DNA of the CDR3 is TGCAGCGTTTCTCAGACAAGCCTAGATGAAAAACTGTTTTTT. Protein product: CSVSQTSLDEKLFF.

This clonotype was recorded a few times. This sequence joins TRBV5-1 and TRBJ2-3, with TRBD1 matching 9 bases. This CDR3 is 15 amino acids long. Losses at the gene ends were 10 bases for V and 2 bases for J; bases not matched to a gene: 11. From germline, CDR1 is SGHRS and CDR2 YFSETQ. For the CDR3, the DNA is TGCGCCTCTTCATTCGGGACAGGGCCCACAGATACGCAGTATTTT. It codes for CASSFGTGPTDTQYF. Using reference TRBV5-1 and TRBJ2-3 for the parts outside the CDR3, the full variable domain is KAGVTQTPRYLIKTRGQQVTLSCSPISGHRSVSWYQQTPGQGLQFLFEYFSETQRNKGNFPGRFSGRQFSNSRSEMNVSTLELGDSALYLCASSFGTGPTDTQYFGPGTRLTVL.

This clonotype was seen a few times. This sequence joins TRBV9 and TRBJ2-1; tentatively, D is TRBD2 (6 bases). Germline V gene sequence: CDR1 SGDLS, CDR2 YYNGEE. Trimming removed 1 base from V and 1 base from J, with 15 bases in between. The CDR3 has 17 amino acids. Written as DNA, the CDR3 is TGTGCCAGCAGCGTATCACCCTTGGCGGGATCCTACAATGAGCAGTTCTTC. This translates into CASSVSPLAGSYNEQFF.

The V and J genes are TRBV7-9 and TRBJ2-3, with D perhaps matching TRBD1 (5 bases). The CDR3 covers 15 residues. CDR1 and CDR2 (germline): SEHNR, FQNEAQ (reference sequence). With 3 bases removed from V and 2 bases from J, the gap between germline ends came to 12 bases. CDR3 in amino acids: CASSFLQGYTDTQYF. CDR3 nucleotides: TGTGCCAGCAGCTTTCTTCAGGGATACACAGATACGCAGTATTTT.

This clonotype was recorded at least ten times. The V and J genes are TRBV12-3 or TRBV12-4 and TRBJ2-3; a weak D match, TRBD2 (7 bases). V was pared by 5 bases and J by 8 bases, with 20 bases between. This CDR3 is built from 15 residues. CDR3 nucleotides: TGTGCCAGCAGTCCGCTAGCGGATGGCAGGGGTACGCAGTATTTT. It codes for CASSPLADGRGTQYF.

This clonotype appeared many times. J is TRBJ2-2 and V is TRBV10-3, with a weak D call TRBD2 (5 bases). The CDR3 totals 14 residues. Germline loops: CDR1 ENHRY, CDR2 SYGVKD. V shed 5 bases and J shed 5 bases, with 12 bases lying between them. CDR3 sequence reads: CAISQKRETGELFF. CDR3 DNA sequence: TGTGCCATCAGTCAAAAACGGGAAACCGGGGAGCTGTTTTTT.

This chain joins TRBV5-1 and TRBJ1-6, with unresolved D. The CDR3 is made up of 15 amino acids. Germline V gives CDR1 SGHRS, CDR2 YFSETQ. V lost 0 bases and J lost 4, with 8 bases in between. CDR3 loop: CASSLDQEYNSPLHF. In DNA, the CDR3 is TGCGCCAGCAGCTTGGACCAGGAATATAATTCACCCCTCCACTTT.

The V gene is TRBV4-1, the J gene TRBJ1-5; unclear D gene. The germline CDR1 and CDR2 sequences are MGHRA and YSYEKL. Trimming removed 0 bases at V and 5 bases at J, with 5 bases between. The length of the CDR3 is 13 residues. For the CDR3, the DNA is TGCGCCAGCAGCCAAGATCCGGATCAGCCCCAGCATTTT. The encoded protein is CASSQDPDQPQHF.

This clonotype was counted at least ten times. The chain is built from TRBV7-2 and TRBJ2-1; 7 bases line up with TRBD2. CDR3 size: 15 residues. The germline gives CDR1 SGHTA, CDR2 FQGNSA. Trimming cost V 1 base and J 2 bases; bases outside gene matches: 2. DNA of the CDR3: TGTGCCAGCAGCTTAGACCTAGCGGCCTACAATGAGCAGTTCTTC. Its protein is CASSLDLAAYNEQFF.

This clonotype was recorded at least ten times. This rearrangement joins TRBV29-1 to TRBJ2-3; 10 nucleotides agree with TRBD1. Losses at the gene ends were 3 bases for V and 4 bases for J; bases not matched to a gene: 1. This CDR3 has 13 residues. CDR1 SQVTM and CDR2 ANQGSEA come from the germline V gene. The CDR3 bases are TGCAGCGTTGAGGGGACAGGGGCAGATACGCAGTATTTT. Translated: CSVEGTGADTQYF.

This clonotype was observed a handful of times. The rearrangement links TRBV5-1 to TRBJ2-1; D uncertain. The V end lost 1 base, the J end lost 3 bases, and 11 bases lay between the germline ends. Germline V gene sequence: CDR1 SGHRS, CDR2 YFSETQ. This CDR3 is built from 15 residues. Here the CDR3 reads CASSLLGSYYNEQFF. The CDR3 DNA sequence: TGCGCCAGCAGCTTGTTAGGCAGCTACTACAATGAGCAGTTCTTC.

The rearrangement links TRBV7-2 to TRBJ2-3; tentative D call: TRBD2 (6 bases). Trimming took off 4 bases at V and 1 base at J, with 9 bases between the two ends. The CDR3 spans 14 residues. The germline gives CDR1 SGHTA, CDR2 FQGNSA. The CDR3 loop is CASSSWEGTDTQYF. The DNA of the CDR3 is TGTGCCAGCAGCTCCTGGGAGGGCACAGATACGCAGTATTTT.

This clonotype was found a few times. This sequence joins TRBV5-1 and TRBJ2-7, with D possibly being TRBD1 (6 bases). V lost 4 bases to trimming and J lost 2 bases, with 16 bases between them. Germline V gives CDR1 SGHRS, CDR2 YFSETQ. This CDR3 has 15 amino acids. Written as DNA, the CDR3 is TGCGCCAGCAGCGGTCAGGGGCTATCAACCTACGAGCAGTACTTC. Protein product: CASSGQGLSTYEQYF.

The V gene is TRBV5-1, the J gene TRBJ2-7; 9 bases align to TRBD2. CDR1 is SGHRS and CDR2 is YFSETQ in the germline V gene. Trimming at V came to 4 bases and at J to 2 bases, leaving 4 bases not matched to a gene. This CDR3 has 14 residues. The CDR3 coding sequence is TGCGCCAGCAGCATTAGCGGGGGAACCTACGAGCAGTACGTC. It specifies CASSISGGTYEQYV.